The 29 T cell receptor beta chains listed next were all sequenced from one sample in a study of T cells expressing NK-cell markers. Reanalyzing the 5' RACE reads, TCRdb keeps one entry per CDR3 protein, without DNA. This sample carries about 180,000 distinct CDR3 sequences, with less than 20% going to the ten biggest clones. What was sequenced was blood T cells: a sorted CD56 or NKG2C T cell subset, CD4+ or CD8+ T cells, or bulk PBMC T cells (not recorded which). These receptors were collected from a woman aged 18-70 years in good health.

The gene calls are TRBV12-3 or TRBV12-4 and TRBJ2-1; with no DNA, the TCRdb D assignment of TRBD2 cannot be verified. This CDR3 region has 15 residues. CDR3 residues: CASTGGGGSYNEQFF.

This chain uses TRBV2 with TRBJ2-7; the D call of TRBD2 rests on TCRdb alone, since no DNA is present to check it. This CDR3 comprises 13 residues. The germline gives CDR1 SNHLY, CDR2 FYNNEI. This chain's CDR3 is CASSSGVTYEQYF.

The chain has TRBV2 and TRBJ1-6. There are 14 residues in the CDR3. Per germline, CDR1 SNHLY and CDR2 FYNNEI. CDR3 region: CASSPEAYNSPLHF. The full variable domain, its missing parts supplied by reference TRBV2 and TRBJ1-6, is EPEVTQTPSHQVTQMGQEVILRCVPISNHLYFYWYRQILGQKVEFLVSFYNNEISEKSEIFDDQFSVERPDGSNFTLKIRSTKLEDSAMYFCASSPEAYNSPLHFGNGTRLTVT.

The chain couples TRBV28 to TRBJ2-7; with no DNA, the TCRdb D assignment of TRBD1 cannot be verified. Germline CDR1 reads MDHEN; CDR2 reads SYDVKM. This CDR3 is built from 16 residues. The CDR3 is CASSPLGRGGPSEQYF.

This chain joins TRBV9 and TRBJ2-5; TCRdb gives TRBD1 as the D gene, but with no DNA this cannot be confirmed. The CDR3 sequence is 14 residues long. Germline V gene lookup returns CDR1 SGDLS and CDR2 YYNGEE. The CDR3 protein is CASSHRTGGETQYF.

V usage is TRBV6-5 and J usage is TRBJ1-5. The CDR3 sequence is 14 residues long. Germline V gene sequence: CDR1 MNHEY, CDR2 SVGAGI. The CDR3 is CASSYGQVVQPQHF.

The rearrangement links TRBV20-1 to TRBJ2-7; the TCRdb call, TRBD2, lacks DNA for checking. CDR1 DFQATT and CDR2 SNEGSKA come from the germline V gene (reference sequence). This CDR3 spans 13 amino acids. The chain's CDR3 is CSAKLAGVYEQYF.

This sequence joins TRBV6-1 and TRBJ1-1. The CDR3 is made up of 11 amino acids. Germline loops: CDR1 MNHNS, CDR2 SASEGT. The CDR3 protein is CASSEGLRAFF.

The genes are TRBV12-3 or TRBV12-4 and TRBJ1-4; TCRdb proposes TRBD1, but this gene call is untestable without DNA. The CDR3 extends over 13 amino acids. CDR3 sequence reads: CASSADRGEKLFF.

The chain uses TRBV24-1 and TRBJ2-5; absent DNA, TCRdb's TRBD1 call cannot be checked. Germline-derived CDR1 and CDR2 are KGHDR and SFDVKD. This CDR3 is built from 16 residues. The CDR3 reads CATSDAWLGQGETQYF.

CDR3 region: CASRGPLETQYF. The chain carries TRBV28 and TRBJ2-5. The CDR3 sequence is 12 residues long. Germline V CDR1 and CDR2: MDHEN, SYDVKM. Filled out from reference TRBV28 and TRBJ2-5, the complete variable domain reads DVKVTQSSRYLVKRTGEKVFLECVQDMDHENMFWYRQDPGLGLRLIYFSYDVKMKEKGDIPEGYSVSREKKERFSLILESASTNQTSMYLCASRGPLETQYFGPGTRLLVL.

This chain links TRBV7-6 with TRBJ2-5; TCRdb proposes TRBD1, but this gene call is untestable without DNA. CDR1 and CDR2 (germline): SGHVS, FNYEAQ. The CDR3 spans 17 residues. The CDR3 sequence is CASSYAPTGGDQETQYF.

V is TRBV21-1 and J is TRBJ1-5; the D call from TCRdb, TRBD1, cannot be confirmed without DNA. TRBV21-1 represents a pseudogene. The CDR3 has 16 amino acids. CDR3 sequence reads: CASSEAGTLGDQPQHF.

The chain carries TRBV5-1 and TRBJ1-2. The CDR3 totals 14 residues. The V gene's germline CDR1 is SGHRS and CDR2 YFSETQ. CDR3 residues: CASSLGQGLDGYTF.

J is TRBJ2-3 and V is TRBV7-3; TCRdb proposes TRBD1, but this gene call is untestable without DNA. Germline CDR1 SGHTA, CDR2 FQGTGA. The CDR3 is made up of 16 amino acids. This CDR3 reads CASSWAGTGLTDTQYF.

V usage is TRBV10-3 and J usage is TRBJ2-3. Per germline, CDR1 ENHRY and CDR2 SYGVKD. The CDR3 is 13 residues long. The CDR3 sequence is CAIEEGGTDTQYF.

The chain joins TRBV7-2 to TRBJ2-5. The CDR3 extends over 14 amino acids. CDR1 and CDR2 from the germline V gene are SGHTA and FQGNSA. CDR3 sequence: CASSLGLVAETQYF.

The chain has TRBV20-1 and TRBJ1-3; TCRdb calls TRBD1, which cannot be checked without DNA. Per germline, CDR1 DFQATT and CDR2 SNEGSKA (reference sequence). There are 15 residues in the CDR3. This chain's CDR3 is CSALVAGRGSYTIYF.

V usage is TRBV2 and J usage is TRBJ2-3; TCRdb's D call of TRBD2 is untestable without DNA. This CDR3 is built from 15 residues. Germline CDR1 SNHLY, CDR2 FYNNEI. The CDR3 loop reads CASRPGLHAADTQYF.

The rearrangement links TRBV7-9 to TRBJ2-3. Per germline, CDR1 SEHNR and CDR2 FQNEAQ (reference sequence). CDR3 size: 15 residues. CDR3 loop: CASSLRESGTDTQYF.

The chain employs TRBV6-5 and TRBJ2-7; the D call of TRBD1 rests on TCRdb alone, since no DNA is present to check it. CDR1 and CDR2 from the germline V gene are MNHEY and SVGAGI. The CDR3 runs 14 residues. CDR3: CASSYGGQGTMQYF.

This chain's CDR3 is CASSDQIAGDGYEQYF. The genes are TRBV2 and TRBJ2-7; TCRdb gives TRBD2 as the D gene, but with no DNA this cannot be confirmed. CDR3 length equals 16 residues. CDR1 is SNHLY and CDR2 is FYNNEI in the germline V gene.

CDR3 region: CASNPGTGTDTQYF. The genes are TRBV2 and TRBJ2-3; TCRdb's D call of TRBD1 is untestable without DNA. Germline lookup yields CDR1 SNHLY and CDR2 FYNNEI. CDR3 size: 14 residues.

This CDR3 reads CSASREGEKLFF. This chain joins TRBV20-1 and TRBJ1-4. The CDR3 sequence is 12 residues long. Germline V lookup: CDR1 DFQATT, CDR2 SNEGSKA (reference sequence).

This chain joins TRBV4-2 and TRBJ1-1; TCRdb lists TRBD1, though no DNA is available to test this call. CDR3 length: 16 amino acids. Germline V gene sequence: CDR1 LGHNA, CDR2 YNFKEQ. The CDR3: CASSQRAGVADTEAFF.

The chain uses TRBV2 and TRBJ1-5; the TCRdb call, TRBD1, lacks DNA for checking. CDR3 length: 15 residues. Germline-derived CDR1 and CDR2 are SNHLY and FYNNEI. CDR3 region: CASSGLDRSNQPQHF.

The V call is TRBV10-3, the J call TRBJ1-1; TCRdb indicates TRBD1, and absent DNA this call remains unverified. The CDR3 contains 15 residues. Germline-derived CDR1 and CDR2 are ENHRY and SYGVKD. CDR3 sequence: CAISPGTEMNTEAFF.

The chain uses TRBV30 and TRBJ1-2. CDR1 and CDR2 (germline): GTSNPN, SVGIG (reference sequence). The CDR3 contains 12 residues. The CDR3 loop reads CAWSAQLYGYTF.

The V gene is TRBV20-1, the J gene TRBJ2-7; with no DNA, the TCRdb D assignment of TRBD2 cannot be verified. This CDR3 comprises 15 residues. The germline V gene encodes CDR1 DFQATT and CDR2 SNEGSKA (reference sequence). The chain's CDR3 is CSARVSPGLRYEQYF.